The clone carrying this T cell receptor beta chain appeared a few times. Antigen unknown. These data come from a study of shared clonotypes between healthy human individuals. Study-wide points: It was expected that sequencing depth would affect clonotype sharing among donors.

CD45RO+ cells plus CCR7-negative CD45RA+ TemRA cells formed CD8 memory. Profiled with immunoSEQ multiplex PCR; TCRdb holds only in-frame clones, not every one. The sample shows approximately 95,000 clones, about two thirds of them seen only once. V gave up 8 bases and J gave up 7 bases; unmatched junction bases: 5. The CDR3 contains 13 residues. Looked up from germline, CDR1 is MNHEY and CDR2 is SMNVEV (reference sequence). The source material was memory CD8+ T cells sorted from blood. Indicated subset: CD45RO+ cells pooled with CCR7-negative TemRA cells. The source is a man aged 30-40 years in good health. This sequence joins TRBV27 and TRBJ2-1, with TRBD1 matching over 10 bases. In DNA, the CDR3 is TGTGCCAGCTCGGGACAGGGGACTAATGAGCAGTTCTTC. Its protein is CASSGQGTNEQFF.